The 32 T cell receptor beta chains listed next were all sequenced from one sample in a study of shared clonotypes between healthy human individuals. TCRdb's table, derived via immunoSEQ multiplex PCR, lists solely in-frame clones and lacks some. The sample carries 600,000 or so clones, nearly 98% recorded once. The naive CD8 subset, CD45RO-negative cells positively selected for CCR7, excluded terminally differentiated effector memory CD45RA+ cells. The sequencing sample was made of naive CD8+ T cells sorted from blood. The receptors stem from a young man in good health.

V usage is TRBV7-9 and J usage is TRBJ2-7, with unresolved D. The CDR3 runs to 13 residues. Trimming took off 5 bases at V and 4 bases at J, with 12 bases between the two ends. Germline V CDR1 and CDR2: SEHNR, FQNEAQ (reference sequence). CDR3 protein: CASSSRLGYEQYF. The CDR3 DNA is TGTGCCAGCAGCAGCCGTTTGGGATACGAGCAGTACTTC.

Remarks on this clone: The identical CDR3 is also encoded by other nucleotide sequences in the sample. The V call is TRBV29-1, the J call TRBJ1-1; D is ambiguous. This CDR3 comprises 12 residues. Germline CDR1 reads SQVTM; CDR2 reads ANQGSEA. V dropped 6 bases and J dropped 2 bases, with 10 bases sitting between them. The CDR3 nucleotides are TGCAGCGTGGAGACGGGAAACACTGAAGCTTTCTTT. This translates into CSVETGNTEAFF. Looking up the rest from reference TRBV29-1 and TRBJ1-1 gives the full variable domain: SAVISQKPSRDICQRGTSLTIQCQVDSQVTMMFWYRQQPGQSLTLIATANQGSEATYESGFVIDKFPISRPNLTFSTLTVSNMSPEDSSIYLCSVETGNTEAFFGQGTRLTVV.

CDR3 in DNA: TGTGCCAGCAGCTTAGTCACCGGCACCGGGGAGCTGTTTTTT. Protein sequence: CASSLVTGTGELFF. The chain recombines TRBV7-9 with TRBJ2-2; no firm D call. The CDR3 has 14 amino acids. The germline gives CDR1 SEHNR, CDR2 FQNEAQ (reference sequence). V was pared by 1 base and J by 4 bases, with 7 bases between.

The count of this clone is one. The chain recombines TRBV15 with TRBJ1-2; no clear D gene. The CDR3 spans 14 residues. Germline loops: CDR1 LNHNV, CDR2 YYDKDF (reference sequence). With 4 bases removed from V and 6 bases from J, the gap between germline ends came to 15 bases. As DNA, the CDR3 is TGTGCCACCAGCAAGAGTAGGCAGGAAGATGGCTACACCTTC. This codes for CATSKSRQEDGYTF. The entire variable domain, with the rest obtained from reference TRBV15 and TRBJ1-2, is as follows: DAMVIQNPRYQVTQFGKPVTLSCSQTLNHNVMYWYQQKSSQAPKLLFHYYDKDFNNEADTPDNFQSRRPNTSFCFLDIRSPGLGDTAMYLCATSKSRQEDGYTFGSGTRLTVV.

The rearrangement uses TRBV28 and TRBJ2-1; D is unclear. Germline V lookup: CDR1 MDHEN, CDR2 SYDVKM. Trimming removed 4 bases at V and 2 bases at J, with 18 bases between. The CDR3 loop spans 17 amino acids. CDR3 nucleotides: TGTGCCAGCAGTTCCCGGGCCAGCTACATACCCTACAATGAGCAGTTCTTC. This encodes CASSSRASYIPYNEQFF.

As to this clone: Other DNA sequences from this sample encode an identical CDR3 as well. The CDR3, as DNA: TGTGCCAGCAGTTACGGGGCAGGCAGCAATCAGCCCCAGCATTTT. Its translation is CASSYGAGSNQPQHF. The rearrangement links TRBV6-5 to TRBJ1-5, with D possibly TRBD1 on 5 matching bases. This CDR3 region has 15 residues. Deletions cut 2 bases from V and 1 base from J, with 9 bases between. Germline values: CDR1 MNHEY, CDR2 SVGAGI.

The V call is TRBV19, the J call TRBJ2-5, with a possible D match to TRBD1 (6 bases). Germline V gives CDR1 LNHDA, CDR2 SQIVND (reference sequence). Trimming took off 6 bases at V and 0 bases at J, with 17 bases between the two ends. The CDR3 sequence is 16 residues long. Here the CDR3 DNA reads TGTGCCAGTAGCGATAGGGGGTCTTCGTACCAAGAGACCCAGTACTTC. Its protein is CASSDRGSSYQETQYF.

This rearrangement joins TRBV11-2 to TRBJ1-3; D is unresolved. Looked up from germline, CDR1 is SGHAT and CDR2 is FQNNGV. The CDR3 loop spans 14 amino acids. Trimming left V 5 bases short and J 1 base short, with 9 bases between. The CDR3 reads CASSPASSGNTIYF. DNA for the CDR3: TGTGCCAGCAGCCCCGCGAGTTCTGGAAACACCATATATTTT. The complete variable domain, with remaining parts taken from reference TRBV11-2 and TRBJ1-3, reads EAGVAQSPRYKIIEKRQSVAFWCNPISGHATLYWYQQILGQGPKLLIQFQNNGVVDDSQLPKDRFSAERLKGVDSTLKIQPAKLEDSAVYLCASSPASSGNTIYFGEGSWLTVV.

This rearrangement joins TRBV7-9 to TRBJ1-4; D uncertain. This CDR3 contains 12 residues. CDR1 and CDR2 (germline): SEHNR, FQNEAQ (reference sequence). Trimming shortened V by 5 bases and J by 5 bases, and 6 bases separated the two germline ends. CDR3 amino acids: CASSTENEKLFF. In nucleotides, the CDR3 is TGTGCCAGCAGCACAGAAAATGAAAAACTGTTTTTT. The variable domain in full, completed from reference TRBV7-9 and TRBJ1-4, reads DTGVSQNPRHKITKRGQNVTFRCDPISEHNRLYWYRQTLGQGPEFLTYFQNEAQLEKSRLLSDRFSAERPKGSFSTLEIQRTEQGDSAMYLCASSTENEKLFFGSGTQLSVL.

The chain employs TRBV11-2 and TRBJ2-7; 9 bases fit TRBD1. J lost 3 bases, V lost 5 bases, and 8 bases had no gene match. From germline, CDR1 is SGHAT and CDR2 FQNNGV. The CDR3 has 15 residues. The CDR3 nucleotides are TGTGCCAGCAGCCTGGCGGGACAGGGAATCTACGAGCAGTACTTC. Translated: CASSLAGQGIYEQYF.

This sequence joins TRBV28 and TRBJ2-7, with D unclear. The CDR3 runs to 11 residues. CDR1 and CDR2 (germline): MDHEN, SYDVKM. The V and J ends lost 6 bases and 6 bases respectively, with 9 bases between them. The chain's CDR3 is CASSQFSEQYF. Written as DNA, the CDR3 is TGTGCCAGCAGCCAATTTAGCGAGCAGTACTTC.

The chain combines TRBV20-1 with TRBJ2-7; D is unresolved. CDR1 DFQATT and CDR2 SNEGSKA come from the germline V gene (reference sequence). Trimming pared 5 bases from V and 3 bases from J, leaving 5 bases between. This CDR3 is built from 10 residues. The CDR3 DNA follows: TGCAGTGCTCTTTTCTACGAGCAGTACTTC. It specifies CSALFYEQYF.

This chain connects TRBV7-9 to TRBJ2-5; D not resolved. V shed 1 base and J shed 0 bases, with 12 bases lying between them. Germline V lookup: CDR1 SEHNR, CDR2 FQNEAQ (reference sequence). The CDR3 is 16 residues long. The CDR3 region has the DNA TGTGCCAGCAGCTTAGGCTGGGGTAGGGACCAAGAGACCCAGTACTTC. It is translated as CASSLGWGRDQETQYF.

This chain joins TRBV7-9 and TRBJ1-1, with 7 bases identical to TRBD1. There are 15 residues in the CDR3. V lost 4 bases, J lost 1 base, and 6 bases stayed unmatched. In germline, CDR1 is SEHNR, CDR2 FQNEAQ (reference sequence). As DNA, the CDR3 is TGTGCCAGCAGCTCCCAGAGGGGGCCGAACACTGAAGCTTTCTTT. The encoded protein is CASSSQRGPNTEAFF.

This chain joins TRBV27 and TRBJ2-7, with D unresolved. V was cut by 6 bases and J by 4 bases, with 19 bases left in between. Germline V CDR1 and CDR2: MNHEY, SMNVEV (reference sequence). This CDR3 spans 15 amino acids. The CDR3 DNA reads TGTGCCAGCAGCCCCATAGTTGAGGCACCATACGAGCAGTACTTC. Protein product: CASSPIVEAPYEQYF.

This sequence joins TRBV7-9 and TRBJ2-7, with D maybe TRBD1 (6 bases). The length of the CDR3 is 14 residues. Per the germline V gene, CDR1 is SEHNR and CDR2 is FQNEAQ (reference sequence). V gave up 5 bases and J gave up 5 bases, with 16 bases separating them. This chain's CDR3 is CASSKTRGSDEQYF. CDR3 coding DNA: TGTGCCAGCAGCAAGACCAGGGGATCGGACGAGCAGTACTTC.

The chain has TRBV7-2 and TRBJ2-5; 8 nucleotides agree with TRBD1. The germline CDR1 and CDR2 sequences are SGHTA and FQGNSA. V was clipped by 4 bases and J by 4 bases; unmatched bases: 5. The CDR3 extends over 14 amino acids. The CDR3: CASSSGQGGETQYF. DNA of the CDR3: TGTGCCAGCAGCTCCGGACAGGGAGGAGAGACCCAGTACTTC.

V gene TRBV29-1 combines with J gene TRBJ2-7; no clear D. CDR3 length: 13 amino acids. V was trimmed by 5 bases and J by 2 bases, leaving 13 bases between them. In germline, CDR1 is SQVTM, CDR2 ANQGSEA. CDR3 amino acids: CSVTPIQAYEQYF. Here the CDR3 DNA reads TGCAGCGTTACTCCTATACAAGCCTACGAGCAGTACTTC.

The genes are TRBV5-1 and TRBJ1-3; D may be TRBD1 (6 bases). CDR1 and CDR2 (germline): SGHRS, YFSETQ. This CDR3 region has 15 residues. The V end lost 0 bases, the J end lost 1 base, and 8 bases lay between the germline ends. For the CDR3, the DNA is TGCGCCAGCAGCTTGGGGACAGTTTCTGGAAACACCATATATTTT. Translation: CASSLGTVSGNTIYF.

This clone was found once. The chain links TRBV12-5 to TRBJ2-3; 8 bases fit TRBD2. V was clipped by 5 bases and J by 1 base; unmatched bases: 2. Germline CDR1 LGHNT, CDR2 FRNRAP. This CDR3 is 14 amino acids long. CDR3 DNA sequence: TGTGCTAGTGGTACGGGACTAGGCACAGATACGCAGTATTTT. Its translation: CASGTGLGTDTQYF.

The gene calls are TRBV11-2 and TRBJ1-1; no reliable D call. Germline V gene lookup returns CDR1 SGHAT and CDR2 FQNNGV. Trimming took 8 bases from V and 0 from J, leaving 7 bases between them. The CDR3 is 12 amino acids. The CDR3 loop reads CASRHLNTEAFF. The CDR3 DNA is TGTGCCAGCCGACATTTGAACACTGAAGCTTTCTTT.

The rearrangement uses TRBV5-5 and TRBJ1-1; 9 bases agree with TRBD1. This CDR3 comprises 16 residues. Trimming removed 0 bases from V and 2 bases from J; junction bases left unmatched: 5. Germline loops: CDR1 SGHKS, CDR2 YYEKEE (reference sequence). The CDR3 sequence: CASSLGRQGDNTEAFF. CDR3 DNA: TGTGCCAGCAGCTTGGGTAGACAGGGGGATAACACTGAAGCTTTCTTT.

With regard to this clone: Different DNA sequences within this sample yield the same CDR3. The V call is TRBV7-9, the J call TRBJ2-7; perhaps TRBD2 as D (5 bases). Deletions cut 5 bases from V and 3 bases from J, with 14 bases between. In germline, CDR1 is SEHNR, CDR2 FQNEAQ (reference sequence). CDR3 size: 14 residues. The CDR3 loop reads CASSPSGRGYEQYF. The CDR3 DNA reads TGTGCCAGCAGCCCGAGCGGCCGCGGCTACGAGCAGTACTTC.

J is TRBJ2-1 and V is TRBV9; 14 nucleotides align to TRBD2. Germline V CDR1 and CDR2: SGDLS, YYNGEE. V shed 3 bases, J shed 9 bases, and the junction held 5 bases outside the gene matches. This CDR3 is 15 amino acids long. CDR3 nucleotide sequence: TGTGCCAGCAGCGGAGGGACTAGCGGGAGTCCTGAGCAGTTCTTC. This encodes CASSGGTSGSPEQFF.

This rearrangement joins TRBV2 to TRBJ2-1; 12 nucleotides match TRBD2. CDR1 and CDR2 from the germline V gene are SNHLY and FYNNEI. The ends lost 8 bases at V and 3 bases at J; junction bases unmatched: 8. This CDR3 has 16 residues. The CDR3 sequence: CASPGLAGGIYNEQFF. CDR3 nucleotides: TGTGCCAGCCCGGGGCTAGCGGGAGGGATCTACAATGAGCAGTTCTTC.

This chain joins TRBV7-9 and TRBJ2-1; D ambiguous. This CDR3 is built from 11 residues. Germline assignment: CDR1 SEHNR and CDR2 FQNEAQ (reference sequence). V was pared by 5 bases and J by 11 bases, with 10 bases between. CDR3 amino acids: CASSAEIKQFF. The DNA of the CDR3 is TGTGCCAGCAGCGCAGAGATTAAGCAGTTCTTC.

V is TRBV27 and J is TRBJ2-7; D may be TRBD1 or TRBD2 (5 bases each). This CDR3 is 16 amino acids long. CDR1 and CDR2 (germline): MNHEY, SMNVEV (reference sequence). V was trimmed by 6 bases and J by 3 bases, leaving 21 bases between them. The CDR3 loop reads CASSSSSGTVNYEQYF. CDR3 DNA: TGTGCCAGCAGCTCCTCCTCCGGGACGGTGAACTACGAGCAGTACTTC.

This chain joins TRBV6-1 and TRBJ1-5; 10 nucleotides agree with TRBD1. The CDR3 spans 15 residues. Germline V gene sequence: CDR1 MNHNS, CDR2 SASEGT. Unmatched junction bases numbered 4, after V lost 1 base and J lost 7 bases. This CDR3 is CASSEGRQGAQPQHF. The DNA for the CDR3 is TGTGCCAGCAGTGAAGGAAGACAGGGGGCCCAGCCCCAGCATTTT.

This chain's CDR3 is CASSNQIQGYEQYF. The CDR3 DNA is TGTGCCAGCAGCAACCAAATCCAGGGGTACGAGCAGTACTTC. This chain uses TRBV28 with TRBJ2-7; possible D gene TRBD1, 6 bases. CDR3 size: 14 residues. CDR1 is MDHEN and CDR2 is SYDVKM in the germline V gene. V lost 6 bases and J lost 4, with 16 bases in between.

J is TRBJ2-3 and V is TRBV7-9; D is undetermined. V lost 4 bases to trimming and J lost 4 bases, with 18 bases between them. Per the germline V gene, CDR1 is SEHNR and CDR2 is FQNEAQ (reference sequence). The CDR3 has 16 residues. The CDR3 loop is CASSSRNWAASDTQYF. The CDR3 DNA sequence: TGTGCCAGCAGCTCCAGGAACTGGGCCGCCTCAGATACGCAGTATTTT.

CDR3 in amino acids: CASSFWGVEQYF. In DNA, the CDR3 is TGTGCCAGCAGTTTCTGGGGAGTCGAGCAGTACTTC. This sequence joins TRBV28 and TRBJ2-7; D is perhaps TRBD2 (5 bases). Germline V gives CDR1 MDHEN, CDR2 SYDVKM. Trimming cost V 3 bases and J 6 bases, with 9 bases left between them. The length of the CDR3 is 12 residues.

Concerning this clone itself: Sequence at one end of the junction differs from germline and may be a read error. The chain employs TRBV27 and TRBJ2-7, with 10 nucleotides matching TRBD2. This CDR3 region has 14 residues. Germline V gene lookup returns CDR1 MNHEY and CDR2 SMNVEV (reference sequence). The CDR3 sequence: CASSLSGLAGDKSF. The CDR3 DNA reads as TGTGCCAGCAGTTTATCAGGGCTAGCGGGAGATAAAAGTTTC.